This TCR beta chain was recorded in a study of blood T cell repertoires in COVID-19. Study overall: The analysed material was cDNA or gDNA that came from T cells, B-cell-depleted T cells, or PBMCs.

Participants were aged about 18 to 100 years from 20 to 30 US areas. The study assigned cohorts using participant-reported clinical history. The CDR3 loop spans 13 amino acids. V lost 5 bases to trimming and J lost 2 bases; unmatched junction nucleotides: 4. Germline V gene data show CDR1 as SGHRS and CDR2 as YFSETQ. Study processing details: By means of reference gene primer amplification, nucleated cell counts were estimated. This table comes from immunoSEQ multiplex PCR, and its TCRdb copy is limited to in-frame clones, with some not included. That table gives V, J and clone size, and the DNA gave D and trimming. The sample records over 300,000 clones, over 75% being singletons.

The sample comprised PBMCs or T cells enriched from blood (not recorded which). The receptor was isolated from a woman in her 30s with acute COVID-19. The chain has TRBV5-1 and TRBJ2-7; 7 bases line up with TRBD2. CDR3 nucleotide sequence: TGCGCCAGCAGGCTAGCGGATACCTACGAGCAGTACTTC. Translating it yields CASRLADTYEQYF.